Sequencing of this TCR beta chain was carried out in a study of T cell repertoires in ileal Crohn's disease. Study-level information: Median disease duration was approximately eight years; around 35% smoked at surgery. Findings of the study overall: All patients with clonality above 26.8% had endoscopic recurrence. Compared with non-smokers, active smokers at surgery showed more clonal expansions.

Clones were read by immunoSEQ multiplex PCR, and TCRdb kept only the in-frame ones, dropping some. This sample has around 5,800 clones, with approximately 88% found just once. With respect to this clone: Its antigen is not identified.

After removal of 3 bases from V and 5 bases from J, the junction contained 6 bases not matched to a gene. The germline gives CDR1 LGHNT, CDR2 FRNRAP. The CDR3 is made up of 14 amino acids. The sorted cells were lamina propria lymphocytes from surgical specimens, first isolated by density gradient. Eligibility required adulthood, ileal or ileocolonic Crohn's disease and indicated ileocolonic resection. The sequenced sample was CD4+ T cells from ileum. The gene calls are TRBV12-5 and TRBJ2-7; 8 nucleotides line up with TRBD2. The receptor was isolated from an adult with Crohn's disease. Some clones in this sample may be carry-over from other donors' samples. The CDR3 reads CASGFPPAGDEQYF. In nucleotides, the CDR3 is TGTGCTAGTGGTTTCCCTCCAGCGGGAGACGAGCAGTACTTC.